The clone carrying this T cell receptor (beta chain) has just a few counts. The antigen remains undetermined. The data derive from a study of naive and memory T cell subsets. Both TRBC1 and TRBC2 were covered by a beta constant-region primer of two equimolar oligonucleotides. Nested alpha and beta constant-region primers with the SP2 primer drove four PCR rounds on ligated cDNA. TCRdb independently ran MiXCR on the UMI-ligation and nested PCR reads; one entry per CDR3 protein. The sample contains approximately 140,000 distinct CDR3 sequences, approximately 21% of which appear only once. The study's findings and limits: Especially in CD8 cells, naive repertoires contained a few larger clonotypes, possibly CD45RA-re-expressing memory cells.

Deletions cut 2 bases from V and 1 base from J, with 12 bases between. The germline gives CDR1 LNHNV, CDR2 YYDKDF (reference sequence). The CDR3 runs 16 residues. The chain recombines TRBV15 with TRBJ1-5; D unresolved. Specimen: naive CD8+ T cells from blood. The source is a human donor in good health. The CDR3 is CATSRTGYGSNQPQHF. CDR3 sequence (DNA): TGTGCCACCAGCAGAACCGGGTATGGGAGCAATCAGCCCCAGCATTTT.